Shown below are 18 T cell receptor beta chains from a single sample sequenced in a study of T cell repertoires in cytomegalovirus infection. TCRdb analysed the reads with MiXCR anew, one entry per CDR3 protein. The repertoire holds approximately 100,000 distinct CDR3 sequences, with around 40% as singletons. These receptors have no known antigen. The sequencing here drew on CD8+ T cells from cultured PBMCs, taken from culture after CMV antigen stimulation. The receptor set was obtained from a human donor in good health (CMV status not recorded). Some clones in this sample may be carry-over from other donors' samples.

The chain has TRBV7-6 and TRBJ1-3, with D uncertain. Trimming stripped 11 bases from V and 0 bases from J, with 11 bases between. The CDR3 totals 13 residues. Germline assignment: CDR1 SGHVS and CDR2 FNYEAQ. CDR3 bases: TGTGCCCTCACCGATTCCTCTGGAAACACCATATATTTT. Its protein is CALTDSSGNTIYF.

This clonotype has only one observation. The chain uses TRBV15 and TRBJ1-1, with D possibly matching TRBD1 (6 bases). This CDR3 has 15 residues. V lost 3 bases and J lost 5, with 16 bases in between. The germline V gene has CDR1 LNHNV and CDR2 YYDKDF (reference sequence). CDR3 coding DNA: TGTGCCACCAGCAGCGGGAGGGGGGGTAGGACTGAAGCTTTCTTT. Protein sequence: CATSSGRGGRTEAFF.

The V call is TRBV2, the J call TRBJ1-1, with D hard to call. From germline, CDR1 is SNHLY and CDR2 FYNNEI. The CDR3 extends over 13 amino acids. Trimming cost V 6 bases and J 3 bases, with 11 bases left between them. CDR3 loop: CASRTPGDTEAFF. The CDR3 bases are TGTGCCAGCAGGACACCCGGGGACACTGAAGCTTTCTTT.

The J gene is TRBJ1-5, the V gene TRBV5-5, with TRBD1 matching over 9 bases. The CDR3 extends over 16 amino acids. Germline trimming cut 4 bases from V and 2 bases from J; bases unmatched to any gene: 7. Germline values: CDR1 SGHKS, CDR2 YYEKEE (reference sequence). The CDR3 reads CASSQWDRARNQPQHF. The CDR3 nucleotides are TGTGCCAGCAGCCAGTGGGACAGGGCTCGCAATCAGCCCCAGCATTTT.

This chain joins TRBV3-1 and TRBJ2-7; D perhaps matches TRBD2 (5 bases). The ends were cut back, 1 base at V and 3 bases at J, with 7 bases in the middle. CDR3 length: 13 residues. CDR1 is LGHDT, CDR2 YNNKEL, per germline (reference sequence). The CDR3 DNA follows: TGTGCCAGCAGCCAAGCAGACTACTACGAGCAGTACTTC. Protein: CASSQADYYEQYF.

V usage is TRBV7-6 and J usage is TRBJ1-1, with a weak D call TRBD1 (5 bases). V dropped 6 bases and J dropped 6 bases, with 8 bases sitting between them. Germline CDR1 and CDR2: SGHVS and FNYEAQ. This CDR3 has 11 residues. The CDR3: CASRQDAEAFF. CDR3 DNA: TGTGCCAGCAGACAGGACGCTGAAGCTTTCTTT. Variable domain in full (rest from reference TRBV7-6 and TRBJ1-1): GAGVSQSPRYKVTKRGQDVALRCDPISGHVSLYWYRQALGQGPEFLTYFNYEAQQDKSGLPNDRFSAERPEGSISTLTIQRTEQRDSAMYRCASRQDAEAFFGQGTRLTVV.

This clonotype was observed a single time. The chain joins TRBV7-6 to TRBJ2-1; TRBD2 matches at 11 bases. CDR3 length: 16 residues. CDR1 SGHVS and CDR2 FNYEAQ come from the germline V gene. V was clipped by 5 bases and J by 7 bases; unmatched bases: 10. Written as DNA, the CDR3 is TGTGCCAGCAGCAACTTAGCGGGGGGGCCTAAGAATGAGCAGTTCTTC. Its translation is CASSNLAGGPKNEQFF.

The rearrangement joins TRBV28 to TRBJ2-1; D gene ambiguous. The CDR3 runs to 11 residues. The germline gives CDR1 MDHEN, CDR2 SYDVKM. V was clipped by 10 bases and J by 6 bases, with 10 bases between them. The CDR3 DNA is TGTGCCACCTCCGGCCCCAATGAGCAGTTCTTC. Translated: CATSGPNEQFF.

CDR3: CASSSTGDSGNTIYF. CDR3 nucleotide sequence: TGTGCCAGCAGCTCGACAGGCGACTCTGGAAACACCATATATTTT. This chain joins TRBV27 and TRBJ1-3, with a possible D match to TRBD1 (6 bases). V was pared by 6 bases and J by 0 bases, with 12 bases between. The CDR3 consists of 15 residues. Germline loops: CDR1 MNHEY, CDR2 SMNVEV (reference sequence).

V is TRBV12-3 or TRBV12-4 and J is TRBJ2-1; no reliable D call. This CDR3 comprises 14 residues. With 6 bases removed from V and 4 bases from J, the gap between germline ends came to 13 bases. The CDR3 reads CASRVSDHYNEQFF. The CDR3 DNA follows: TGTGCCAGCAGGGTATCGGACCATTACAATGAGCAGTTCTTC.

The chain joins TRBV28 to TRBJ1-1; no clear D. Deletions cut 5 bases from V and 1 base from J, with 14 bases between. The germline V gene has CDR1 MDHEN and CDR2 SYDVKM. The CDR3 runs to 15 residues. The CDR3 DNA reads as TGTGCCAGCAGTACCGTGGTGAGGGAGAACACTGAAGCTTTCTTT. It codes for CASSTVVRENTEAFF.

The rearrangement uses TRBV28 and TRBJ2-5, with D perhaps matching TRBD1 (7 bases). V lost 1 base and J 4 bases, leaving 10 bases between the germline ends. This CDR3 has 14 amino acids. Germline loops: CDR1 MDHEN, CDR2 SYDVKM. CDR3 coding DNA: TGTGCCAGCAGTTTATACAGGGGAGGAGAGACCCAGTACTTC. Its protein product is CASSLYRGGETQYF. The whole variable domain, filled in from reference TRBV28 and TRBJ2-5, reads DVKVTQSSRYLVKRTGEKVFLECVQDMDHENMFWYRQDPGLGLRLIYFSYDVKMKEKGDIPEGYSVSREKKERFSLILESASTNQTSMYLCASSLYRGGETQYFGPGTRLLVL.

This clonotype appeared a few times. In DNA form, the CDR3 reads TGTGCCAGCAGTTCGGGGCCTACCCGCACAGATACGCAGTATTTT. Amino acids: CASSSGPTRTDTQYF. The rearrangement uses TRBV12-3 or TRBV12-4 and TRBJ2-3; possibly TRBD1 or TRBD2 for D (5 bases each). There are 15 residues in the CDR3. The ends were cut back, 4 bases at V and 1 base at J, with 12 bases in the middle.

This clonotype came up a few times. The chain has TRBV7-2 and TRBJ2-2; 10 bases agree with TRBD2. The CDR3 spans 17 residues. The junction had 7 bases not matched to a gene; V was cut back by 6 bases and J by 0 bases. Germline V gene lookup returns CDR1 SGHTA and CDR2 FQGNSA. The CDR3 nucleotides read TGTGCCAGCAGGCACAAGACTAGCGGGCCGAACACCGGGGAGCTGTTTTTT. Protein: CASRHKTSGPNTGELFF.

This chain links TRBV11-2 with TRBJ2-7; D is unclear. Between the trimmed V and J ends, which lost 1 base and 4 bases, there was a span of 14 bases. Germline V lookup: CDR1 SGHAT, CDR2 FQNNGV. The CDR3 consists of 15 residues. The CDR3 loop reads CASSLALGYLYEQYF. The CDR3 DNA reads TGTGCCAGCAGCTTAGCCCTAGGGTATCTTTACGAGCAGTACTTC.

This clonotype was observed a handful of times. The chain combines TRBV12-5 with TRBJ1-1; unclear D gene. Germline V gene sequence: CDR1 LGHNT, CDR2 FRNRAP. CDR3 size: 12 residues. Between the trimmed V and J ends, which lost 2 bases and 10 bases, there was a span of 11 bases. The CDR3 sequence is CASGLSGRGAFF. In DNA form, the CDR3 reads TGTGCTAGTGGTTTGTCGGGCCGGGGAGCTTTCTTT.

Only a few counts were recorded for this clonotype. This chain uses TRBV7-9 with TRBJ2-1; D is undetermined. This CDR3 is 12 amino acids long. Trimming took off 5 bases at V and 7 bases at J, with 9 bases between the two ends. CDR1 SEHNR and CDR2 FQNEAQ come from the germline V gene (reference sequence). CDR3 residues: CASSPIGNEQFF. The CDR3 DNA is TGTGCCAGCAGCCCCATTGGGAATGAGCAGTTCTTC.

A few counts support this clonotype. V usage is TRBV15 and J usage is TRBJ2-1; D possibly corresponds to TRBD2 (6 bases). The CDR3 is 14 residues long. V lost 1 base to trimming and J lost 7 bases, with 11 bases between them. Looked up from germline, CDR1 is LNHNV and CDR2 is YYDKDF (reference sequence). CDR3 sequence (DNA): TGTGCCACCAGCAGAGGAAGACTAGAGAATGAGCAGTTCTTC. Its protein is CATSRGRLENEQFF.